Here is one TCR beta chain with its context. The data were obtained in a study of response to subunit inactivated influenza vaccine. TCRdb fed the RT-PCR reads into MiXCR, producing one record per CDR3 protein. The table has hundreds of thousands of distinct CDR3 sequences, about a sixth seen once. Losses at the gene ends were 3 bases for V and 3 bases for J; bases not matched to a gene: 8. The CDR3 totals 16 residues. Germline CDR1 SGHTA, CDR2 FQGNSA. This rearrangement joins TRBV7-2 to TRBJ2-5; 9 bases are a match to TRBD2. Material: PBMCs from blood, obtained 12 days after vaccination. The source is a man aged 50 or older who received an inactivated influenza vaccine. CDR3 sequence reads: CASSFTRLAAKETQYF. The CDR3 DNA reads TGTGCCAGCAGCTTTACGAGACTAGCGGCTAAAGAGACCCAGTACTTC.